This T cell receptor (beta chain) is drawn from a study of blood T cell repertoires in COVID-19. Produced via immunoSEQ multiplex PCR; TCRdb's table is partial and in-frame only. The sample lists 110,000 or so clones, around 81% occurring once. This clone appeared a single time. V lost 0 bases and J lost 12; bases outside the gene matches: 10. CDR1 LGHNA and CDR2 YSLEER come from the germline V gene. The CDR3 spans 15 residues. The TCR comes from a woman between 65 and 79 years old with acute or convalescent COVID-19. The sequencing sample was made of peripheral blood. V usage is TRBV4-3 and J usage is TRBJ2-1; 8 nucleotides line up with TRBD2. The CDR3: CASSQEGTRGHVQFF. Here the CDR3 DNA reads TGCGCCAGCAGCCAAGAGGGGACTAGGGGTCACGTGCAGTTCTTC.